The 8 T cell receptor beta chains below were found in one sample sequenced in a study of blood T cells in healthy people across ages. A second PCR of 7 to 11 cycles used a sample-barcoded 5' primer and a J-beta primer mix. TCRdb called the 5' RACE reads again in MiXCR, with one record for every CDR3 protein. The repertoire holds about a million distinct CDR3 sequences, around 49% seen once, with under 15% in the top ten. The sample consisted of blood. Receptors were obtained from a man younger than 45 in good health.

CDR3 DNA: TGTGCCAGCAGCCGGGACAGGGGAACAACTAATGAAAAACTGTTTTTT. This translates into CASSRDRGTTNEKLFF. The J gene is TRBJ1-4, the V gene TRBV7-2; 10 positions agree with TRBD1. The V and J ends lost 5 bases and 0 bases, in that order; junction bases with no gene match: 3. This CDR3 has 16 amino acids. The germline V gene has CDR1 SGHTA and CDR2 FQGNSA. The variable domain in full, completed from reference TRBV7-2 and TRBJ1-4, reads GAGVSQSPSNKVTEKGKDVELRCDPISGHTALYWYRQSLGQGLEFLIYFQGNSAPDKSGLPSDRFSAERTGGSVSTLTIQRTQQEDSAVYLCASSRDRGTTNEKLFFGSGTQLSVL.

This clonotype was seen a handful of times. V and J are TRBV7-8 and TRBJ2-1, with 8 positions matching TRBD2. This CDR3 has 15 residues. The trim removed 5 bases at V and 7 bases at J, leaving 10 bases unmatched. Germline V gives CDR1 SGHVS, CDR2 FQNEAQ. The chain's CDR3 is CASSPTSGLRNEQFF. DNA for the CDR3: TGTGCCAGCAGCCCTACTAGCGGACTAAGAAATGAGCAGTTCTTC.

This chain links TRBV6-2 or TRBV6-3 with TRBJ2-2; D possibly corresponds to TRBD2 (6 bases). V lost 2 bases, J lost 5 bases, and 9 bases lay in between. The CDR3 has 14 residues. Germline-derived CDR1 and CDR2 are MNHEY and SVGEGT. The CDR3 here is CASSYGGGTGELFF. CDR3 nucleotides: TGTGCCAGCAGTTACGGGGGAGGAACCGGGGAGCTGTTTTTT.

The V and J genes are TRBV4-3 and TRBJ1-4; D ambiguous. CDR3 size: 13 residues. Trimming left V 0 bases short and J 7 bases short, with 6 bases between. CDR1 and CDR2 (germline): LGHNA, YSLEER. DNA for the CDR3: TGCGCCAGCAGCCAAGATTGGTTTGAAAAACTGTTTTTT. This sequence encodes CASSQDWFEKLFF.

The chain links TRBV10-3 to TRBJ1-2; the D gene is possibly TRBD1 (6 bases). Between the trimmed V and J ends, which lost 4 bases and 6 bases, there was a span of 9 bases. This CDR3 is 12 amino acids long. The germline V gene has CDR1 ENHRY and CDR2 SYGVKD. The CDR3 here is CAISVGHHGYTF. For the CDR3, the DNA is TGTGCCATCAGTGTGGGACACCATGGCTACACCTTC.

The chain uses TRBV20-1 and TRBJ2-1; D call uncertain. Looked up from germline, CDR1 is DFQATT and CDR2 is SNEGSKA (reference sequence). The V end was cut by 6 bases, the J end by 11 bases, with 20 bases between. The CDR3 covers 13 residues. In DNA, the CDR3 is TGCAGTGCCCAAGGCCCGGTCGCGATTAAGCAGTTCTTC. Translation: CSAQGPVAIKQFF.

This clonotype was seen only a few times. CDR3: CSVGRQGDEQYF. The CDR3 region has the DNA TGCAGCGTTGGGAGACAGGGCGACGAGCAGTACTTC. The V call is TRBV29-1, the J call TRBJ2-7, with 7 bases that match TRBD1. Germline CDR1 SQVTM, CDR2 ANQGSEA. The CDR3 covers 12 residues. Trimming cost V 4 bases and J 5 bases; bases outside gene matches: 5.

CDR3 coding DNA: TGCGCCAGCAGCCAAGCGTTGCGGGGCCCCTCCTACAATGAGCAGTTCTTC. This translates into CASSQALRGPSYNEQFF. The chain employs TRBV4-3 and TRBJ2-1; possible D gene TRBD2, 6 bases. The germline gives CDR1 LGHNA, CDR2 YSLEER. CDR3 length: 17 residues. V lost 1 base and J lost 0, with 13 bases in between.